The 32 T cell receptor beta chains below were found in one sample sequenced in a study of cytomegalovirus exposure and HLA in healthy donors. Measured with immunoSEQ multiplex PCR; TCRdb has only the in-frame clones, and not every one. The sample shows around 150,000 clones, 90% to 95% of them seen only once. The sample was PBMCs. These receptors were collected from a man aged 18 to 35 in good health and CMV-seronegative.

This clone occurred once. The chain links TRBV28 to TRBJ1-1; D perhaps matches TRBD1 (6 bases). The CDR3 is 14 residues long. CDR1 and CDR2 from the germline V gene are MDHEN and SYDVKM. With 9 bases removed from V and 3 bases from J, the gap between germline ends came to 17 bases. The CDR3 DNA reads as TGTGCCAGTCCCCCTCGGTCAGGGGACACTGAAGCTTTCTTT. Protein: CASPPRSGDTEAFF.

CDR3 in DNA: TGTGCCAGCAGTCTACAGGAGACTGAAGCTTTCTTT. It specifies CASSLQETEAFF. The chain has TRBV11-3 and TRBJ1-1; D might be TRBD1 (5 bases). This CDR3 comprises 12 residues. Trimming removed 6 bases at V and 5 bases at J, with 10 bases between. Per the germline V gene, CDR1 is SGHNT and CDR2 is YENEEA.

The genes are TRBV2 and TRBJ2-3; 9 nucleotides line up with TRBD2. The germline gives CDR1 SNHLY, CDR2 FYNNEI. This CDR3 region has 12 residues. V gave up 7 bases and J gave up 11 bases; unmatched junction bases: 7. The CDR3 DNA follows: TGTGCCAGCATACCCCTAGCGGGATTGCAGTATTTT. It yields the protein CASIPLAGLQYF.

The rearrangement links TRBV6-1 to TRBJ1-2, with D tentatively TRBD1 (6 bases). The CDR3 length is 14 residues. Germline V gene sequence: CDR1 MNHNS, CDR2 SASEGT. V was cut by 6 bases and J by 3 bases, with 14 bases left in between. The DNA for the CDR3 is TGTGCCAGCAGAAAACTAGGGGGGGACTATGGCTACACCTTC. Its protein product is CASRKLGGDYGYTF.

This chain connects TRBV4-1 to TRBJ1-2; D gene uncertain. The CDR3 covers 16 residues. The ends were cut back, 1 base at V and 3 bases at J, with 15 bases in the middle. Germline assignment: CDR1 MGHRA and CDR2 YSYEKL. Written as DNA, the CDR3 is TGCGCCAGCAGCCAAGCAATGCGGGGTGGTGACTATGGCTACACCTTC. This gives the protein CASSQAMRGGDYGYTF.

J is TRBJ2-5 and V is TRBV9; 8 bases fit TRBD2. The CDR3 has 15 amino acids. Germline assignment: CDR1 SGDLS and CDR2 YYNGEE. Germline trimming cut 2 bases from V and 0 bases from J; bases unmatched to any gene: 3. Here the CDR3 DNA reads TGTGCCAGCAGCGTGGCGGGGGGCAACCAAGAGACCCAGTACTTC. Amino acids: CASSVAGGNQETQYF.

V is TRBV18 and J is TRBJ2-2; TRBD2 aligns across 8 bases. The CDR3 covers 19 residues. The V and J ends lost 0 bases and 5 bases, in that order; junction bases with no gene match: 14. CDR1 is KGHSH, CDR2 LQKENI, per germline. CDR3 amino acids: CASSPPNSGSDLGTGELFF. The CDR3 nucleotides read TGTGCCAGCTCACCACCTAACAGCGGGAGCGACCTTGGTACCGGGGAGCTGTTTTTT.

The chain uses TRBV6-5 and TRBJ1-2, with TRBD1 matching 7 bases. The CDR3 extends over 12 amino acids. Per the germline V gene, CDR1 is MNHEY and CDR2 is SVGAGI. The J segment lost 8 bases and the V segment lost 7 bases, leaving 7 bases of the junction unmatched. The CDR3 sequence: CASTRGLGGYTF. For the CDR3, the DNA is TGTGCCAGCACTAGGGGGCTTGGCGGCTACACCTTC.

This rearrangement joins TRBV12-5 to TRBJ2-2, with D perhaps matching TRBD1 (5 bases). Germline CDR1 reads LGHNT; CDR2 reads FRNRAP. The V end was cut by 6 bases, the J end by 4 bases, with 9 bases between. This CDR3 region has 13 residues. In DNA, the CDR3 is TGTGCTAGTGGAGACGACAGCACCGGGGAGCTGTTTTTT. This sequence encodes CASGDDSTGELFF. The entire variable domain, with the rest obtained from reference TRBV12-5 and TRBJ2-2, is as follows: DARVTQTPRHKVTEMGQEVTMRCQPILGHNTVFWYRQTMMQGLELLAYFRNRAPLDDSGMPKDRFSAEMPDATLATLKIQPSEPRDSAVYFCASGDDSTGELFFGEGSRLTVL.

The chain recombines TRBV27 with TRBJ1-1, with D possibly being TRBD1 (5 bases). This CDR3 is built from 15 residues. Trimming took 0 bases from V and 6 from J, leaving 14 bases between them. The germline CDR1 and CDR2 sequences are MNHEY and SMNVEV (reference sequence). In nucleotides, the CDR3 is TGTGCCAGCAGTTTATCAGCCTCAGGGTTCCCTGAAGCTTTCTTT. It is translated as CASSLSASGFPEAFF.

This chain uses TRBV5-1 with TRBJ2-1; 9 bases match TRBD2. This CDR3 comprises 15 residues. The J segment lost 10 bases and the V segment lost 1 base, leaving 9 bases of the junction unmatched. Per germline, CDR1 SGHRS and CDR2 YFSETQ. CDR3 sequence (DNA): TGCGCCAGCAGCTTGTCGACTAGCGGAGGAAAGGAGCAGTTCTTC. Amino acids: CASSLSTSGGKEQFF.

The chain links TRBV27 to TRBJ1-3, with TRBD1 identical over 7 bases. CDR1 is MNHEY, CDR2 SMNVEV, per germline (reference sequence). The CDR3 has 15 amino acids. V shed 4 bases, J shed 6 bases, and the junction held 9 bases outside the gene matches. The CDR3 is CASSYSYRGKNTIYF. The DNA of the CDR3 is TGTGCCAGCAGTTACTCCTACAGGGGTAAAAACACCATATATTTT.

The sample holds one count of this clone. The rearrangement links TRBV19 to TRBJ1-4, with D uncertain. CDR1 is LNHDA, CDR2 SQIVND, per germline (reference sequence). Trimming stripped 5 bases from V and 0 bases from J, with 10 bases between. The CDR3 is 15 residues long. CDR3 DNA: TGTGCCAGTAGTCCCGAGCTGCCAACTAATGAAAAACTGTTTTTT. Its translation is CASSPELPTNEKLFF.

J is TRBJ1-4 and V is TRBV7-9; 10 bases agree with TRBD1. The J segment lost 7 bases and the V segment lost 5 bases, leaving 13 bases of the junction unmatched. CDR3 size: 17 residues. CDR1 and CDR2 from the germline V gene are SEHNR and FQNEAQ (reference sequence). CDR3 DNA: TGTGCCAGCAGCCCACTCTTGACAGGGGGCCTAGGTGAAAAACTGTTTTTT. Its protein product is CASSPLLTGGLGEKLFF.

A few counts support this clone. The chain recombines TRBV7-9 with TRBJ1-1, with 10 bases that match TRBD1. The CDR3 runs to 14 residues. The V segment lost 1 base and the J segment 6 bases; nucleotides outside the gene matches: 2. CDR1 and CDR2 from the germline V gene are SEHNR and FQNEAQ (reference sequence). In DNA, the CDR3 is TGTGCCAGCAGCTTAGGACAGGGGGCCGCTGAAGCTTTCTTT. It encodes CASSLGQGAAEAFF.

The chain uses TRBV30 and TRBJ2-2; 9 bases fit TRBD1. Looked up from germline, CDR1 is GTSNPN and CDR2 is SVGIG (reference sequence). Trimming took 4 bases from V and 3 from J; bases not matched to a gene: 6. The CDR3 runs to 15 residues. CDR3 in amino acids: CAWTGQGIYTGELFF. For the CDR3, the DNA is TGTGCCTGGACCGGACAGGGGATCTACACCGGGGAGCTGTTTTTT.

The genes are TRBV5-5 and TRBJ2-2; the match to TRBD1 covers 9 bases. Germline V gene lookup returns CDR1 SGHKS and CDR2 YYEKEE (reference sequence). The J segment lost 6 bases and the V segment lost 1 base, leaving 7 bases of the junction unmatched. This CDR3 contains 16 residues. CDR3 region: CASSLFRDRAPGELFF. The CDR3 DNA is TGTGCCAGCAGCTTGTTTCGGGACAGGGCTCCCGGGGAGCTGTTTTTT. Full variable domain (remainder filled in from reference TRBV5-5 and TRBJ2-2): DAGVTQSPTHLIKTRGQQVTLRCSPISGHKSVSWYQQVLGQGPQFIFQYYEKEERGRGNFPDRFSARQFPNYSSELNVNALLLGDSALYLCASSLFRDRAPGELFFGEGSRLTVL.

The chain joins TRBV10-3 to TRBJ2-2, with D possibly being TRBD2 (6 bases). The V and J ends lost 10 bases and 1 base respectively, with 13 bases between them. The CDR3 is 14 residues long. From germline, CDR1 is ENHRY and CDR2 SYGVKD. The CDR3, as DNA: TGTGCCACGAGGGTAGCGGAGAACACCGGGGAGCTGTTTTTT. Translation: CATRVAENTGELFF.

CDR3 region: CASSLPKSGGAHNEQFF. The CDR3 DNA follows: TGTGCCAGCAGCCTACCGAAAAGCGGGGGGGCCCACAATGAGCAGTTCTTC. The chain recombines TRBV7-6 with TRBJ2-1; TRBD2 matches at 10 bases. The germline V gene has CDR1 SGHVS and CDR2 FNYEAQ. This CDR3 spans 17 amino acids. The V and J ends lost 5 bases and 5 bases, in that order; junction bases with no gene match: 12.

The chain couples TRBV25-1 to TRBJ1-1; possibly TRBD1 for D (6 bases). The length of the CDR3 is 14 residues. Trimming pared 4 bases from V and 7 bases from J, leaving 16 bases between. The V gene's germline CDR1 is MGHDK and CDR2 SYGVNS. CDR3 bases: TGTGCCAGCAGTGGAACAATTATGACAGGTGAAGCTTTCTTT. Its protein is CASSGTIMTGEAFF. The full variable domain, with the rest looked up from reference TRBV25-1 and TRBJ1-1, is EADIYQTPRYLVIGTGKKITLECSQTMGHDKMYWYQQDPGMELHLIHYSYGVNSTEKGDLSSESTVSRIRTEHFPLTLESARPSHTSQYLCASSGTIMTGEAFFGQGTRLTVV.

The chain carries TRBV6-6 and TRBJ1-5, with 8 bases fitting TRBD1. CDR1 is MNHNY and CDR2 is SVGAGI in the germline V gene (reference sequence). Trimming took 4 bases from V and 4 from J; bases not matched to a gene: 3. This CDR3 is 14 amino acids long. The CDR3 spells CASSWTGMNQPQHF. CDR3 coding DNA: TGTGCCAGCAGTTGGACAGGGATGAATCAGCCCCAGCATTTT.

This chain joins TRBV30 and TRBJ1-2; a weak D match, TRBD1 (6 bases). There are 17 residues in the CDR3. Trimming took off 3 bases at V and 3 bases at J, with 23 bases between the two ends. Germline V gene sequence: CDR1 GTSNPN, CDR2 SVGIG (reference sequence). The CDR3 DNA is TGTGCCTGGAGACCTACCACTAGATACAGGGCCCACTATGGCTACACCTTC. Translating gives CAWRPTTRYRAHYGYTF.

V gene TRBV4-3 combines with J gene TRBJ2-3; 7 positions agree with TRBD2. CDR3 size: 16 residues. Germline CDR1 reads LGHNA; CDR2 reads YSLEER. V shed 4 bases and J 3 bases; nucleotides not matched to a gene: 10. CDR3 region: CASSPTGGSLTDTQYF. Written as DNA, the CDR3 is TGCGCCAGCAGCCCTACGGGCGGGAGTTTAACAGATACGCAGTATTTT.

The rearrangement uses TRBV9 and TRBJ2-1, with 11 positions matching TRBD2. This CDR3 is 19 amino acids long. Germline V gene lookup returns CDR1 SGDLS and CDR2 YYNGEE. V trimming: 0 bases; J trimming: 0 bases; junction bases outside the gene matches: 8. In DNA form, the CDR3 reads TGTGCCAGCAGCGTAGGCGTAGCGGGGGGGCTGAGCTCCTACAATGAGCAGTTCTTC. This codes for CASSVGVAGGLSSYNEQFF.

This CDR3 reads CASSLSVSGRETQYF. CDR3 sequence (DNA): TGTGCCAGCAGTTTGAGTGTGTCGGGTAGGGAGACCCAGTACTTC. The V and J genes are TRBV6-5 and TRBJ2-5; D call uncertain. The CDR3 covers 15 residues. Germline-derived CDR1 and CDR2 are MNHEY and SVGAGI. Between the trimmed V and J ends, which lost 4 bases and 5 bases, there was a span of 17 bases.

In this sample, this clone turned up once. The chain has TRBV5-1 and TRBJ2-7; 7 bases are shared with TRBD2. Germline lookup yields CDR1 SGHRS and CDR2 YFSETQ. V was pared by 5 bases and J by 2 bases, with 13 bases of the junction left unmatched. This CDR3 has 16 residues. The CDR3 protein is CASSPYFLAGAYEQYF. As DNA, the CDR3 is TGCGCCAGCAGTCCGTACTTCTTGGCGGGGGCCTACGAGCAGTACTTC.

The V and J genes are TRBV9 and TRBJ1-6; no firm D call. CDR3 length: 15 residues. V was shortened by 3 bases and J by 10 bases, with 17 bases between the two germline ends. Germline CDR1 and CDR2: SGDLS and YYNGEE. The CDR3 nucleotides read TGTGCCAGCAGCGCCGCTCGGAGTCCGGAATCACCCCTCCACTTT. Residues: CASSAARSPESPLHF. The variable domain in full, with the rest retrieved from reference TRBV9 and TRBJ1-6, is DSGVTQTPKHLITATGQRVTLRCSPRSGDLSVYWYQQSLDQGLQFLIQYYNGEERAKGNILERFSAQQFPDLHSELNLSSLELGDSALYFCASSAARSPESPLHFGNGTRLTVT.

V usage is TRBV6-9 and J usage is TRBJ2-7; 9 bases are shared with TRBD1. After removal of 3 bases from V and 3 bases from J, the junction contained 9 bases not matched to a gene. Germline V CDR1 and CDR2: MNHGY, SVAAGI. The CDR3 is made up of 16 amino acids. CDR3: CASSYLPGTGIYEQYF. CDR3 DNA: TGTGCCAGCAGTTACCTCCCCGGGACAGGGATCTACGAGCAGTACTTC.

V and J are TRBV21-1 and TRBJ1-1; no DNA check was done on the table's D call, TRBD1. TRBV21-1 is a pseudogene locus. There are 15 residues in the CDR3. Here the CDR3 DNA reads TGTGCCAGCAGCAAAGCGGGGCCCCGGGCCACTGAAGCTTTCTTT. Translation gives CASSKAGPRATEAFF.

The chain carries TRBV18 and TRBJ2-1; D gene ambiguous. Trimming removed 0 bases at V and 8 bases at J, with 8 bases between. This CDR3 is built from 13 residues. In germline, CDR1 is KGHSH, CDR2 LQKENI. The CDR3 reads CASSPPSSYEQFF. The CDR3 DNA reads as TGTGCCAGCTCACCACCTAGTTCCTATGAGCAGTTCTTC.

The chain recombines TRBV9 with TRBJ2-5, with 9 positions matching TRBD1. The CDR3 covers 14 residues. The junction had 4 bases not matched to a gene; V was cut back by 2 bases and J by 5 bases. Germline V lookup: CDR1 SGDLS, CDR2 YYNGEE. DNA for the CDR3: TGTGCCAGCAGCGTGGGACAGGGTCCGGAGACCCAGTACTTC. Protein product: CASSVGQGPETQYF.

Regarding this clone: A read error may produce the germline difference seen at one junction end. J is TRBJ1-1 and V is TRBV4-2; D might be TRBD1 (6 bases). CDR3 length: 14 residues. Germline assignment: CDR1 LGHNA and CDR2 YNFKEQ. The CDR3 nucleotides read TGTGCTAGCACGCTCGGACAGACGAACACTGAAGCTTTCTTT. This sequence encodes CASTLGQTNTEAFF.